A single T cell receptor beta chain is shown here with its context. RNA, once extracted, was reverse transcribed into cDNA for use as the sequencing template. Using immunoSEQ multiplex PCR, the repertoire was profiled, and TCRdb retains in-frame clones only, with some absent. This sample yields fewer than 250,000 clones, of which 57% are seen a single time; 0.45% belongs to the top ten. The data were obtained in a study of CD8+ T cells in alopecia areata. Whole-study context: Twice daily, treated patients received 5 to 10 mg of oral tofacitinib.

Using a FACSAria, the CD4+ and CD8+ T cells were sorted from the PBMCs. Germline V gene sequence: CDR1 MDHEN, CDR2 SYDVKM. The CDR3 has 17 residues. V was clipped by 5 bases and J by 7 bases, with 26 bases between them. The J gene is TRBJ1-2, the V gene TRBV28; D unresolved. The receptor was isolated from a human donor with alopecia areata. The sample here was CD4+ T cells sorted from blood, taken at week 0. This CDR3 reads CASSDPSSAGGLRGYTF. CDR3 DNA sequence: TGTGCCAGCAGTGACCCTTCTTCGGCGGGAGGATTGCGTGGCTACACCTTC.